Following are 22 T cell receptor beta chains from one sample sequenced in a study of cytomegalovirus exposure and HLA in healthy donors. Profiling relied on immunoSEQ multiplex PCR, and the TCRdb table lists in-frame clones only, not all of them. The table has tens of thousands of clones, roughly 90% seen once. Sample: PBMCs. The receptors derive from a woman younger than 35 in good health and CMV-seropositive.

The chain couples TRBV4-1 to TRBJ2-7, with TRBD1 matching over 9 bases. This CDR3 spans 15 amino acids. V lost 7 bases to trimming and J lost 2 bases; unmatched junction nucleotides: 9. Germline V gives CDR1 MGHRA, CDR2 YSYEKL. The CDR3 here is CASMGPGQGTYEQYF. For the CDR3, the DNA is TGCGCCAGCATGGGACCGGGACAGGGTACCTACGAGCAGTACTTC.

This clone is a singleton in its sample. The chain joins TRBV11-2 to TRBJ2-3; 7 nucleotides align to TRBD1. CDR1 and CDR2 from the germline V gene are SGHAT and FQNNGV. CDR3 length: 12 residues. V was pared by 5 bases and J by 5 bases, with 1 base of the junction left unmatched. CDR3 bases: TGTGCCAGCAGCCAGGGGGAAGATACGCAGTATTTT. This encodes CASSQGEDTQYF.

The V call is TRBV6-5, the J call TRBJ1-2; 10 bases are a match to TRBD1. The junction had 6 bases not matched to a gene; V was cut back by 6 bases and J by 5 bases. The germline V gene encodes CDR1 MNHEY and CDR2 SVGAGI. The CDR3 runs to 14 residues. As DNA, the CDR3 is TGTGCCAGCAGAAGGACAGGGGGTCGGTATGGCTACACCTTC. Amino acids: CASRRTGGRYGYTF.

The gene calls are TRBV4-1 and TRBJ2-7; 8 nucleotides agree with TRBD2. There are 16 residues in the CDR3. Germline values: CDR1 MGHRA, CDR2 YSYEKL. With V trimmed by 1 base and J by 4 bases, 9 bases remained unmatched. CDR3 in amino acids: CASSQGVGAGAYEQYF. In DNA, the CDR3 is TGCGCCAGCAGCCAAGGGGTCGGAGCGGGGGCTTACGAGCAGTACTTC.

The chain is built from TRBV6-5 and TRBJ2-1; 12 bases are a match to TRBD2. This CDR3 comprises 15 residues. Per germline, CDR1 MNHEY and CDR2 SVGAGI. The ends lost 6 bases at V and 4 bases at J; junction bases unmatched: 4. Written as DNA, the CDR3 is TGTGCCAGCAGGCCACTAGCGGGGGGATACAATGAGCAGTTCTTC. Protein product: CASRPLAGGYNEQFF.

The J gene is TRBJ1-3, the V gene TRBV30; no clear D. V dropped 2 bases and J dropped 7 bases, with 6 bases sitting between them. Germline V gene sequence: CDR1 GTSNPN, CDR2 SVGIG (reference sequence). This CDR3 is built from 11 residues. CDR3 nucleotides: TGTGCCTGGAGTAGAGGTAACACCATATATTTT. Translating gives CAWSRGNTIYF.

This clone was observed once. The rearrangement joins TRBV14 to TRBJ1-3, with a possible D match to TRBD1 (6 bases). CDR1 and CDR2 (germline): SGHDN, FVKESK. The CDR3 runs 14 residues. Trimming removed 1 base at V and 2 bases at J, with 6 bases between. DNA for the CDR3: TGTGCCAGCAGCCAAGCAGGGGCTGGAAACACCATATATTTT. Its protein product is CASSQAGAGNTIYF.

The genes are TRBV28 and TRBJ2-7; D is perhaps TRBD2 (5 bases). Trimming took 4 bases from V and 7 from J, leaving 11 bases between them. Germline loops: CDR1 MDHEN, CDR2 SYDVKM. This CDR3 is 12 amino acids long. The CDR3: CASSSTRVEQYF. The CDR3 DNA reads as TGTGCCAGCAGTTCCACTAGGGTGGAGCAGTACTTC.

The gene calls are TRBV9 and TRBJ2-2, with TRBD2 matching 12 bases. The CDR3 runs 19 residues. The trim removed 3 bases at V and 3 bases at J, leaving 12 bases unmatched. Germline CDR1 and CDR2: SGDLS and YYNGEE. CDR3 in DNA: TGTGCCAGCAGCGGCGATGGGGGGACTAGCGGGTGGGACACCGGGGAGCTGTTTTTT. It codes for CASSGDGGTSGWDTGELFF.

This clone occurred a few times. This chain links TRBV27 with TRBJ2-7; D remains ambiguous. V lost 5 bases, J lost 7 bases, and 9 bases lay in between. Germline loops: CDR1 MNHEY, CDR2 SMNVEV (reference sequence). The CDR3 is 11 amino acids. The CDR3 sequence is CASSPLLEQYF. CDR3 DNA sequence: TGTGCCAGCAGTCCCTTGTTAGAGCAGTACTTC.

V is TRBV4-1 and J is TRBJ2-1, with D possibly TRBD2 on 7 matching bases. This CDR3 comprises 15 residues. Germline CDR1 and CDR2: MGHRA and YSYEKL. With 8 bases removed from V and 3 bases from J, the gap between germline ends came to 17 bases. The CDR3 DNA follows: TGCGCCAGCGAAGGACAGCGGGGAATCTACAATGAGCAGTTCTTC. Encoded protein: CASEGQRGIYNEQFF.

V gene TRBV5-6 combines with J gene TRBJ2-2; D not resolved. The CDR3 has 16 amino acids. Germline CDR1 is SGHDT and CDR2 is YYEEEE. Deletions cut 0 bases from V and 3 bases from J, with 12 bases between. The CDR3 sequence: CASSLAGATYTGELFF. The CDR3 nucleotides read TGTGCCAGCAGCTTGGCCGGTGCCACGTACACCGGGGAGCTGTTTTTT. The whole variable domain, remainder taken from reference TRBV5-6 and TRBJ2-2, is DAGVTQSPTHLIKTRGQQVTLRCSPKSGHDTVSWYQQALGQGPQFIFQYYEEEERQRGNFPDRFSGHQFPNYSSELNVNALLLGDSALYLCASSLAGATYTGELFFGEGSRLTVL.

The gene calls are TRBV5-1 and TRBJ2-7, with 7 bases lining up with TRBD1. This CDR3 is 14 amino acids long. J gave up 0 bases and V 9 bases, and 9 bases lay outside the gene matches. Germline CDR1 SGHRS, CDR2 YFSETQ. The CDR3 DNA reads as TGCGCCACCAAAAGGGGACAGAGCTCCTACGAGCAGTACTTC. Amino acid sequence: CATKRGQSSYEQYF. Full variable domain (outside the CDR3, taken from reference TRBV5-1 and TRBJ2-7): KAGVTQTPRYLIKTRGQQVTLSCSPISGHRSVSWYQQTPGQGLQFLFEYFSETQRNKGNFPGRFSGRQFSNSRSEMNVSTLELGDSALYLCATKRGQSSYEQYFGPGTRLTVT.

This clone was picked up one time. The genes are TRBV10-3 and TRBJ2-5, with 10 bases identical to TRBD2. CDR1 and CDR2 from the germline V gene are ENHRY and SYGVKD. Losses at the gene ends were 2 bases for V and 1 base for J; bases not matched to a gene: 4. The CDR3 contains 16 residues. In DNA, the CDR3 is TGTGCCATCAGTGAGGCAGGGACTAGCGTCCAAGAGACCCAGTACTTC. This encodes CAISEAGTSVQETQYF.

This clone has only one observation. The CDR3 DNA reads TGTGCCAGCAGCGGGCCTAGGACCTACAATGAGCAGTTCTTC. Protein product: CASSGPRTYNEQFF. V is TRBV9 and J is TRBJ2-1; D gene unclear. The V gene lost 3 bases and the J gene lost 2 bases, with 9 bases spanning the gap. The germline CDR1 and CDR2 sequences are SGDLS and YYNGEE. This CDR3 has 14 amino acids.

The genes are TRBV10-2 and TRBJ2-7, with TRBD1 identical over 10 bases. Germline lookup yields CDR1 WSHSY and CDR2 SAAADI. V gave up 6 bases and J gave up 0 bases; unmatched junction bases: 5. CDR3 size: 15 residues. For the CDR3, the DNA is TGCGCCAGCAGGGGACAGGGGATTAGCTCCTACGAGCAGTACTTC. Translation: CASRGQGISSYEQYF.

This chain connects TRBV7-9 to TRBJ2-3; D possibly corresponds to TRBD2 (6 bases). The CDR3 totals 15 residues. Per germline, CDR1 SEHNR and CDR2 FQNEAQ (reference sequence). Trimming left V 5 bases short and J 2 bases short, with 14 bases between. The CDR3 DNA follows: TGTGCCAGCAGCCACCGGGACTCCTCCACAGATACGCAGTATTTT. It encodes CASSHRDSSTDTQYF.

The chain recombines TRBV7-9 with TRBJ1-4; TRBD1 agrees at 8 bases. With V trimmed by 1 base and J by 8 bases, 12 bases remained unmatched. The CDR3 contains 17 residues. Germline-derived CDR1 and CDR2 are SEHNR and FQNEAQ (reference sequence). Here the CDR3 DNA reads TGTGCCAGCAGCTTAGGTCGCGGAGACAGGGGTCGGGAAAAACTGTTTTTT. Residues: CASSLGRGDRGREKLFF.

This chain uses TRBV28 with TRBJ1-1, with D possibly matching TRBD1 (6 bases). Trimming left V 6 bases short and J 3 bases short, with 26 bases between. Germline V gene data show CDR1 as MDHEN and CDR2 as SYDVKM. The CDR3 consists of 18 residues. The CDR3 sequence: CASRPEGEGIGFDTEAFF. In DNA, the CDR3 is TGTGCCAGCAGACCTGAGGGGGAGGGTATAGGTTTCGACACTGAAGCTTTCTTT. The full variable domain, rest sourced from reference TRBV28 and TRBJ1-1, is DVKVTQSSRYLVKRTGEKVFLECVQDMDHENMFWYRQDPGLGLRLIYFSYDVKMKEKGDIPEGYSVSREKKERFSLILESASTNQTSMYLCASRPEGEGIGFDTEAFFGQGTRLTVV.

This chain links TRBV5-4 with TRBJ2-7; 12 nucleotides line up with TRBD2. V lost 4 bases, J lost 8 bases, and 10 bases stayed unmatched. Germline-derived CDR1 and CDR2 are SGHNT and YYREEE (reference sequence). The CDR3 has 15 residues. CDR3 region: CASSPRTSGDQKQYF. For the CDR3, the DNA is TGTGCCAGCAGCCCAAGGACTAGCGGGGATCAGAAGCAGTACTTC.

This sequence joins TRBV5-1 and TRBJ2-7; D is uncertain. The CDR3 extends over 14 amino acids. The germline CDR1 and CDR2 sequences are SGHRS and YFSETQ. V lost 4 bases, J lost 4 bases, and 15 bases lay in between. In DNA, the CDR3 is TGCGCCAGCAGCCCCGACGGCGGAGCGTACGAGCAGTACTTC. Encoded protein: CASSPDGGAYEQYF.

The CDR3 protein is CASSQPGDIQYF. The DNA for the CDR3 is TGTGCCAGCAGTCAACCCGGGGACATTCAGTACTTC. This chain joins TRBV6-5 and TRBJ2-4; D perhaps matches TRBD2 (5 bases). In germline, CDR1 is MNHEY, CDR2 SVGAGI. The CDR3 consists of 12 residues. V was shortened by 5 bases and J by 8 bases, with 10 bases between the two germline ends.